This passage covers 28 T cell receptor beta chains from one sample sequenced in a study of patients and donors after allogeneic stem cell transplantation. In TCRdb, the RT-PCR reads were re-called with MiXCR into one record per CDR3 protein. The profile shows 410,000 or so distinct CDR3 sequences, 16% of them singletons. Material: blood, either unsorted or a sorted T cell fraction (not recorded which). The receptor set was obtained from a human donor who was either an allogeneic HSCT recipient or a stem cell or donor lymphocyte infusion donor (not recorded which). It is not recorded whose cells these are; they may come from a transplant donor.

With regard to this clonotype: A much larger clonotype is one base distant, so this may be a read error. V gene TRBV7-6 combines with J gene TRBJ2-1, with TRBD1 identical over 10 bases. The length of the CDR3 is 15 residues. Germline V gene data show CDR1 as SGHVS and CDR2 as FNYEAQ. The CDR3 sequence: CASSLEDRGGNELFF. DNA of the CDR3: TGTGCCAGCAGCTTAGAGGACAGGGGGGGGAATGAGCTGTTCTTC.

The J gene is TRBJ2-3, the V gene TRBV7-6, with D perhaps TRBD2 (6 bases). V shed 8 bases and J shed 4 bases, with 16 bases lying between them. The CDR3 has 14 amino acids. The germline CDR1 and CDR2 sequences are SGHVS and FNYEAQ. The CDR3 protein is CASSRMGGADTQYF. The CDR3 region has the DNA TGTGCCAGCTCCAGAATGGGCGGGGCAGATACGCAGTATTTT. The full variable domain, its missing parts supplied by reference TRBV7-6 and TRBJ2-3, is GAGVSQSPRYKVTKRGQDVALRCDPISGHVSLYWYRQALGQGPEFLTYFNYEAQQDKSGLPNDRFSAERPEGSISTLTIQRTEQRDSAMYRCASSRMGGADTQYFGPGTRLTVL.

CDR3 loop: CASSRVAGRSNEQFF. In DNA form, the CDR3 reads TGTGCCAGCAGCCGCGTGGCGGGGAGGAGCAATGAGCAGTTCTTC. V gene TRBV7-3 combines with J gene TRBJ2-1; a possible D gene is TRBD2 (6 bases). From germline, CDR1 is SGHTA and CDR2 FQGTGA. This CDR3 comprises 15 residues. V gave up 5 bases and J gave up 6 bases, with 17 bases separating them.

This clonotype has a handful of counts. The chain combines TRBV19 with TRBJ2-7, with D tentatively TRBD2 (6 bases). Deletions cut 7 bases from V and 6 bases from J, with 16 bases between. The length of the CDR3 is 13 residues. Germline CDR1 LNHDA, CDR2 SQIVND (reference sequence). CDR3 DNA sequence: TGTGCCAGTACCCCCCCGGGGGTACGCGAGCAGTACTTC. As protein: CASTPPGVREQYF. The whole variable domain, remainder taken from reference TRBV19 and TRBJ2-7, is DGGITQSPKYLFRKEGQNVTLSCEQNLNHDAMYWYRQDPGQGLRLIYYSQIVNDFQKGDIAEGYSVSREKKESFPLTVTSAQKNPTAFYLCASTPPGVREQYFGPGTRLTVT.

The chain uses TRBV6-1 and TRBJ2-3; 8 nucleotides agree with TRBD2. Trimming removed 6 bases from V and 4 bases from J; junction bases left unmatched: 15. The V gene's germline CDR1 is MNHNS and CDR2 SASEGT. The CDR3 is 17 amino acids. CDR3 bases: TGTGCCAGCAGCTCCCCCCCCGGGACTAGTGACTCAGATACGCAGTATTTT. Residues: CASSSPPGTSDSDTQYF.

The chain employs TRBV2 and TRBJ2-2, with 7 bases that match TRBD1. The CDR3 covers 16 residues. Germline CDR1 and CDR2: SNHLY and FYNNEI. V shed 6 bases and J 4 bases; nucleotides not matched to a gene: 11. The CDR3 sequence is CASSLRDSGFTGELFF. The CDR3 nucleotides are TGTGCCAGCAGCCTCCGGGACAGTGGATTCACCGGGGAGCTGTTTTTT.

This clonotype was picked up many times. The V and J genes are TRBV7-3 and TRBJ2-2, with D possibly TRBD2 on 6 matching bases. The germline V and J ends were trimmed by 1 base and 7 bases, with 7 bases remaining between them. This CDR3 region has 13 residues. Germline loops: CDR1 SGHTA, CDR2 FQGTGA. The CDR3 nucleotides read TGTGCCAGCAGCTTAAAAGCGGGCGGGGAGCTGTTTTTT. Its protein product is CASSLKAGGELFF. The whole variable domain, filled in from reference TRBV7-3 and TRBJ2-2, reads GAGVSQTPSNKVTEKGKYVELRCDPISGHTALYWYRQSLGQGPEFLIYFQGTGAADDSGLPNDRFFAVRPEGSVSTLKIQRTERGDSAVYLCASSLKAGGELFFGEGSRLTVL.

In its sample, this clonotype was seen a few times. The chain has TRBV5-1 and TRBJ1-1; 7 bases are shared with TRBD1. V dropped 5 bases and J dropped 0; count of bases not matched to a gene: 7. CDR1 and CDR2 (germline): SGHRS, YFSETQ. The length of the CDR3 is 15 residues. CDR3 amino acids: CASRVGTEMNTEAFF. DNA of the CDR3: TGCGCCAGCAGAGTAGGGACAGAGATGAACACTGAAGCTTTCTTT.

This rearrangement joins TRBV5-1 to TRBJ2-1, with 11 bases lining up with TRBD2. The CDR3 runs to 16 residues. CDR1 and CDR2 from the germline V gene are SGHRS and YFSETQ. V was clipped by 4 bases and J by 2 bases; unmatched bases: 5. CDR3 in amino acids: CASSLGSGGAYNEQFF. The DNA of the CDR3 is TGCGCCAGCAGCCTAGGTAGCGGGGGGGCCTACAATGAGCAGTTCTTC.

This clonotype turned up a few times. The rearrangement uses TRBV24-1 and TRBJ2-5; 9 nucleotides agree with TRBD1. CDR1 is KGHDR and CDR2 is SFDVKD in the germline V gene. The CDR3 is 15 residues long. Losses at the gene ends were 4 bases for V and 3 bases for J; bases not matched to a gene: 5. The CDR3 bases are TGTGCCACCAGTGACGGTGACAGGGGGAAAGAGACCCAGTACTTC. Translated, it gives CATSDGDRGKETQYF.

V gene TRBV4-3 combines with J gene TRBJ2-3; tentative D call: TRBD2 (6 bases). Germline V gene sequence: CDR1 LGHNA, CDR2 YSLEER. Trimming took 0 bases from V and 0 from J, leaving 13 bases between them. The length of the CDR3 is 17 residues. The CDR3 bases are TGCGCCAGCAGCCAAGAGTGGGGCGGGACTAGCACAGATACGCAGTATTTT. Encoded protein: CASSQEWGGTSTDTQYF.

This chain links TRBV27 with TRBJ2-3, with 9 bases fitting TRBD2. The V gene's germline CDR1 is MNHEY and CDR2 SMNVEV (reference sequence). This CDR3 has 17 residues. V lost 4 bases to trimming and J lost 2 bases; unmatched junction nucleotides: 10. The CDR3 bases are TGTGCCAGCAGTTCGTTGACTAGCGGACACTCCACAGATACGCAGTATTTT. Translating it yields CASSSLTSGHSTDTQYF.

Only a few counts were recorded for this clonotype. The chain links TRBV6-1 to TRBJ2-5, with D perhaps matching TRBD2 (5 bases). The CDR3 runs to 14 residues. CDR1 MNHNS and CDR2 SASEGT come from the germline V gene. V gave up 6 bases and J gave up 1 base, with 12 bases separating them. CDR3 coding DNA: TGTGCCAGCAGCCGAACTAGGATCCAAGAGACCCAGTACTTC. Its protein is CASSRTRIQETQYF.

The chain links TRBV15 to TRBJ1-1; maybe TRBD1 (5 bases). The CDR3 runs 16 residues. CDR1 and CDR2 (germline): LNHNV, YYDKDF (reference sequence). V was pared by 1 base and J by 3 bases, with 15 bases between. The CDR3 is CATSRGAGTRDTEAFF. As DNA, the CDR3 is TGTGCCACCAGCAGAGGGGCGGGGACGAGGGACACTGAAGCTTTCTTT.

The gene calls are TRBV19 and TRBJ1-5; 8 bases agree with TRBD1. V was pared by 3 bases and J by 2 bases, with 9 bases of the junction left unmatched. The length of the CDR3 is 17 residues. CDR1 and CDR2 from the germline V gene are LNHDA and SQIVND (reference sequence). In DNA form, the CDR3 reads TGTGCCAGTAGTATCCCGGACAGGGCAAGGGGCAATCAGCCCCAGCATTTT. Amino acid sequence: CASSIPDRARGNQPQHF. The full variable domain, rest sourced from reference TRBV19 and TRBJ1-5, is DGGITQSPKYLFRKEGQNVTLSCEQNLNHDAMYWYRQDPGQGLRLIYYSQIVNDFQKGDIAEGYSVSREKKESFPLTVTSAQKNPTAFYLCASSIPDRARGNQPQHFGDGTRLSIL.

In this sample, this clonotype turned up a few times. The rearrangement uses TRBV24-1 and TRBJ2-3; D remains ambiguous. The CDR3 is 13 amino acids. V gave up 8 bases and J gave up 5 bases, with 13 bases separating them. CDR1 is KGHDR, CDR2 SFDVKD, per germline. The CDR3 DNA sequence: TGTGCCACCAAGCAAGGATCGAGAGATACGCAGTATTTT. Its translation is CATKQGSRDTQYF.

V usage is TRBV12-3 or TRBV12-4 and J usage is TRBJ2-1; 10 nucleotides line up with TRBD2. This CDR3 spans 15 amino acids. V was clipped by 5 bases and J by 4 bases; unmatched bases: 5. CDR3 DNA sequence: TGTGCCAGCAGTAAACTAGCGGGAATATACAATGAGCAGTTCTTC. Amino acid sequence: CASSKLAGIYNEQFF.

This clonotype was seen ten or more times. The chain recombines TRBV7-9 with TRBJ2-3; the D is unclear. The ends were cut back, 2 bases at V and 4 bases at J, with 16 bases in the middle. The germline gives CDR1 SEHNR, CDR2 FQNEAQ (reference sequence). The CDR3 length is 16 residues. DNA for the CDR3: TGTGCCAGCAGCTTAAGGAGACCCTCCAGCGCAGATACGCAGTATTTT. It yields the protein CASSLRRPSSADTQYF.

The CDR3 loop is CASSGFVKSSYNSPLHF. The CDR3 DNA follows: TGCGCCAGCAGCGGTTTCGTAAAGAGCTCCTATAATTCACCCCTCCACTTT. The rearrangement uses TRBV4-1 and TRBJ1-6; D uncertain. Germline V gene sequence: CDR1 MGHRA, CDR2 YSYEKL. The CDR3 loop spans 17 amino acids. Trimming shortened V by 5 bases and J by 0 bases, and 14 bases separated the two germline ends.

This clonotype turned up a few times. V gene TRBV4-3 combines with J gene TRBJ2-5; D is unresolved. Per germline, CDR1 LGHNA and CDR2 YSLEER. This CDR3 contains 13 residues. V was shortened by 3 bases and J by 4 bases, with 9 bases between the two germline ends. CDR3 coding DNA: TGCGCCAGCAGCCAGTACGGTGGAGAGACCCAGTACTTC. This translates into CASSQYGGETQYF.

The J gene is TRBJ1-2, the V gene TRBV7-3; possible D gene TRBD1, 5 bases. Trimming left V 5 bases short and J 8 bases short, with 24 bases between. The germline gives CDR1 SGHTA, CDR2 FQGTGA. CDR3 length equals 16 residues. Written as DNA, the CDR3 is TGTGCCAGCAGCCCACTACGTGACAGCGAAACTGGGGGCTACACCTTC. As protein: CASSPLRDSETGGYTF.

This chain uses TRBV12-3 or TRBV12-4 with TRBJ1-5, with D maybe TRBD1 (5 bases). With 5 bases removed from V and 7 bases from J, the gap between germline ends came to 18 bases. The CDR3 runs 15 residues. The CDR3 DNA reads TGTGCCAGCAGTAGGGCAGGGAACCTGGGCCAGCCCCAGCATTTT. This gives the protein CASSRAGNLGQPQHF.

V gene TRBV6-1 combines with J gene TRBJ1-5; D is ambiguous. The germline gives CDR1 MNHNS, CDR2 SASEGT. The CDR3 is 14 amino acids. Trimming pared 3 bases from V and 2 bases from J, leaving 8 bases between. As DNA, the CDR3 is TGTGCCAGCAGTGAGGGATGGGGCAATCAGCCCCAGCATTTT. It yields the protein CASSEGWGNQPQHF.

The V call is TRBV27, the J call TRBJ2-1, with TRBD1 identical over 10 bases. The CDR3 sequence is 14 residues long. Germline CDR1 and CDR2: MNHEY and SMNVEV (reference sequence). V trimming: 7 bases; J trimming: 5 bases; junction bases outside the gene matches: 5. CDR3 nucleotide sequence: TGTGCCAGCACTCCGGGACAGGGGCACAATGAGCAGTTCTTC. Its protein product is CASTPGQGHNEQFF.

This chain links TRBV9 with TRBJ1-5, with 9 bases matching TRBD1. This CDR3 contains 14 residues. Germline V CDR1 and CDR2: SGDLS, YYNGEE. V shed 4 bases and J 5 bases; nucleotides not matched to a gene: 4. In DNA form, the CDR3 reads TGTGCCAGCAGCCTCCGGGACAGGGATCAGCCCCAGCATTTT. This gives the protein CASSLRDRDQPQHF.

DNA of the CDR3: TGTGCCATCAGGGGACTAGCGGAGTACAATGAGCAGTTCTTC. Its translation is CAIRGLAEYNEQFF. This chain links TRBV10-3 with TRBJ2-1; 11 bases are a match to TRBD2. The germline gives CDR1 ENHRY, CDR2 SYGVKD. The trim removed 6 bases at V and 4 bases at J, leaving 2 bases unmatched. CDR3 length: 14 amino acids.

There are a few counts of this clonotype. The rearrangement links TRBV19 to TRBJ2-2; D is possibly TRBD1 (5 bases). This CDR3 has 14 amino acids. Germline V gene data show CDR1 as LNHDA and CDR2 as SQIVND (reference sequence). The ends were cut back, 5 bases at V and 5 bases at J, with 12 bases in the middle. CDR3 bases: TGTGCCAGTAGTGCGAAGGGGTGGACCGGGGAGCTGTTTTTT. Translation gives CASSAKGWTGELFF.

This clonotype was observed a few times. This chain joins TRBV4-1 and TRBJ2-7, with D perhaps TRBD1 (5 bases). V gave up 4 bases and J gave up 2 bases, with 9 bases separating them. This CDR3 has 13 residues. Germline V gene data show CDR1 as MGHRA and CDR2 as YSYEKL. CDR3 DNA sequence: TGCGCCAGCAGCCTTGACAGTCCCTACGAGCAGTACTTC. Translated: CASSLDSPYEQYF.